A selection of T cell receptor beta chains follows, all from one sample in a study of long-term antiretroviral therapy in people with HIV. The data were produced by immunoSEQ multiplex PCR, yet TCRdb's version contains in-frame clones alone and is incomplete. The sample lists over 35,000 clones, around 80% occurring once. The specimen was unsorted PBMCs, collected 1.5 years after starting antiretroviral therapy. The receptors here all came from a man aged 18 to 30 with HIV. The CDR3 runs from the conserved cysteine through the conserved F or W. A D gene is named only where the DNA matches it firmly. The listing skips clone size in some rows; elsewhere it reads once, few, many or a size class.

j_call d_call clone_size v_call cdr3_aa cdr3_nt
TRBJ2-1 NA few TRBV14 CASSLGGDTEQFF TGTGCCAGCAGCCTAGGAGGAGACACCGAGCAGTTCTTC
TRBJ1-5 NA NA TRBV2 CASSQGPGQPQHF TGTGCCAGCAGTCAGGGACCAGGACAGCCCCAGCATTTT
TRBJ2-1 NA NA TRBV5-8 CASSLLTYNEQFF TGTGCCAGCAGCTTGTTAACTTACAATGAGCAGTTCTTC
TRBJ1-2 NA NA TRBV30 CARQGRGHYGYTF TGTGCCCGCCAGGGAAGGGGACACTATGGCTACACCTTC
TRBJ2-2 TRBD2 once TRBV15 CATGLAGAGELFF TGTGCCACAGGACTAGCGGGAGCCGGGGAGCTGTTTTTT
TRBJ2-2 NA NA TRBV13 CASSPRWTGELFF TGTGCCAGCAGCCCCCGATGGACCGGGGAGCTGTTTTTT
TRBJ1-5 TRBD1 NA TRBV6-1 CASSSRTGNNQPQHF TGTGCCAGCAGTAGCCGGACAGGGAACAATCAGCCCCAGCATTTT
TRBJ2-1 TRBD1 once TRBV25-1 CASSVGTGKNEQFF TGTGCCAGCAGTGTTGGGACAGGGAAGAATGAGCAGTTCTTC
TRBJ2-1 TRBD2 NA TRBV5-6 CASSRLGLDNEQFF TGTGCCAGCAGCAGACTTGGACTAGACAATGAGCAGTTCTTC
TRBJ2-7 NA few TRBV10-1 CASKQDDSYEQYF TGCGCCAGCAAGCAGGACGACTCCTACGAGCAGTACTTC
TRBJ1-2 NA few TRBV2 CASSDPRQHPRGYTF TGTGCCAGCAGTGACCCCAGACAGCACCCGAGGGGCTACACCTTC
TRBJ1-1 TRBD1 NA TRBV4-3 CASSQGEGAGAFF TGCGCCAGCAGCCAAGGTGAGGGGGCCGGAGCTTTCTTT
TRBJ2-3 TRBD2 NA TRBV28 CASTSGLAGGTDTQYF TGTGCCAGCACCTCGGGACTAGCGGGAGGCACAGATACGCAGTATTTT
TRBJ2-3 NA NA TRBV28 CASSLDDSTDTQYF TGTGCCAGCAGTTTGGACGACAGCACAGATACGCAGTATTTT
TRBJ2-3 NA NA TRBV5-4 CASIGQNTDTQYF TGTGCCAGCATCGGACAGAACACAGATACGCAGTATTTT
TRBJ2-2 NA NA TRBV19 CASSIGRVGAGELFF TGTGCCAGTAGTATCGGCAGGGTCGGCGCCGGGGAGCTGTTTTTT
TRBJ1-2 NA NA TRBV6-5 CASSTTGAGYGYTF TGTGCCAGCAGTACGACCGGGGCAGGCTATGGCTACACCTTC